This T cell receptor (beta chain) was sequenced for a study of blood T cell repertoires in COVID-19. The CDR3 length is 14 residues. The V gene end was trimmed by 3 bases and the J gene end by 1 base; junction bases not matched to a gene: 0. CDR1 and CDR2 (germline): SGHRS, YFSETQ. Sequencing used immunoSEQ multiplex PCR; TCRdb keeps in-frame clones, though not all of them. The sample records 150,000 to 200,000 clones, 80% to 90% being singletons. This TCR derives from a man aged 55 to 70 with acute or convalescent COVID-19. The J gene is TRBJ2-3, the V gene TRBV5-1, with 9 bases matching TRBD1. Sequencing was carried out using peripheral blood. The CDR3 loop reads CASSWDRGTDTQYF. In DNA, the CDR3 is TGCGCCAGCAGCTGGGACAGGGGCACAGATACGCAGTATTTT.